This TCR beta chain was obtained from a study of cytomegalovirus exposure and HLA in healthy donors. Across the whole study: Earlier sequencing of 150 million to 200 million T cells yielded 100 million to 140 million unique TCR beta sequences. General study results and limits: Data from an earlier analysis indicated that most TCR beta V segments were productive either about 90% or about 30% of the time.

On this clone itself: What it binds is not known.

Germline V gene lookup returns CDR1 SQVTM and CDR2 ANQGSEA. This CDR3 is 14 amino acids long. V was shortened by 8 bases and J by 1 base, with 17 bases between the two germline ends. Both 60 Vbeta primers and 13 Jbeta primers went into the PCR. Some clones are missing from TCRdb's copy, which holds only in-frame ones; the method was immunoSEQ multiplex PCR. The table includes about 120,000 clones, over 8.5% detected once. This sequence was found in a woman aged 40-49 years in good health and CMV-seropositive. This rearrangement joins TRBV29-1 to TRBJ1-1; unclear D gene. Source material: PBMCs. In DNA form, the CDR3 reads TGCAGCTCCTGGTCTGGCGGCGGGAACACTGAAGCTTTCTTT. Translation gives CSSWSGGGNTEAFF. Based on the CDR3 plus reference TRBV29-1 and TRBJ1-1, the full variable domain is SAVISQKPSRDICQRGTSLTIQCQVDSQVTMMFWYRQQPGQSLTLIATANQGSEATYESGFVIDKFPISRPNLTFSTLTVSNMSPEDSSIYLCSSWSGGGNTEAFFGQGTRLTVV.